This TCR beta chain appears in the sequencing data of a study of spatial heterogeneity in lung cancer (dated by TCRdb to the late 2010s). For context, the study as a whole: More beta-chain than alpha-chain transcripts were consistently detected, likely reflecting higher beta-chain transcript abundance. In the raw uncorrected reads, each unique combination of TCR and UMI appeared more than ten times on average. At surgery, both alpha and beta chains were TCR-sequenced in over 200 tumor regions, 64 matched nontumor lung samples and some 56 PBMC samples. TCR alpha and beta repertoires were quantitatively compared across multiple tumor regions, matched nontumor lung and blood in non-small cell lung cancer. Nonsynonymous mutation counts, determined by whole-exome sequencing of tumor tissue, were related to TCR repertoire features.

The time point label for this specimen denotes: sample taken at primary tumor resection. Whole RNA extracted from tumor and nontumor lung tissue, or from cryopreserved PBMC samples, was used for TCR sequencing without cell sorting. Samples were obtained from around 72 patients with early-stage, untreated non-small cell lung cancer from the lung TRACERx cohort. Patients were selected for TCR sequencing only if sufficient RNA was available from at least two tumor regions. This clonotype has ten or more counts. No antigen is known for it. No much larger clone exists at a distance of one base, and base qualities are not known. The CDR1 and CDR2 encoded by the germline V gene are SGHDT and YYEEEE. Taken from cysteine to phenylalanine, the CDR3 has 15 residues. Only the CDR3 region is kept as DNA, spanning 45 bases read in frame from base 1. V has 4 bases trimmed and J has 4 bases trimmed; junction bases matching no gene number 10.

Libraries were constructed by 5' RACE. This sample was sequenced with a NextSeq 500. To allow correction of PCR and sequencing errors, the TCR library protocol tagged every TCR cDNA molecule with a unique molecular identifier. The authors' pipeline ran thus. Decombinator tools were used for TCR identification, UMI-based error correction and CDR3 extraction. Expanded TCRs were defined as those above a frequency of 2 per 1,000, corresponding to the top 1% of the tumor frequency distribution. Each repertoire was subsampled 100 times to 5,000 TCRs, after which Renyi diversity was computed with the R vegan package. CDR3 similarity networks were constructed using string-kernel similarity of amino acid triplets, with links drawn between CDR3s whose pairwise similarity was above 0.82. TCRdb reprocessed the public reads (quality trimming at Q25 with fastp, clone calling with MiXCR) and kept in-frame beta chains. Records with the same CDR3 protein are collapsed into one entry carrying the most frequent genes and DNA. The V and J calls here are based on TCRdb, not the publication. The sample table contains over 25,000 distinct CDR3 sequences; only one count was recorded for 7.5% to 9.5% of them. The ten largest clones capture around 36% of the sample.

General study outcomes and caveats: Additional single-cell paired TCR alpha and beta sequencing was considered necessary to confirm, at a functional level, the hypothesis that regional TCRs recognize regional mutations. Ubiquitous expanded tumor TCRs were found in blood more often at tumor resection than at routine follow-up.

The input for sequencing was PBMCs, taken at surgery. The chain joins TRBV5-6 to TRBJ2-5; 7 central nucleotides agree with TRBD2. The TCR sequence derives from a female donor with early-stage non-small cell lung cancer. The sequenced DNA: TGTGCCAGCAGCGTGAGATGGACTAGGGCAGAGACCCAGTACTTC. It codes for CASSVRWTRAETQYF.